The sequence of this T cell receptor (beta chain) was determined in a study of shared T cell receptors in the human thymus. The trim removed 1 base at V and 3 bases at J, leaving 2 bases unmatched. The CDR3 contains 15 residues. Germline CDR1 and CDR2: LGHNA and YSLEER. This clone was recorded a few times. Produced via immunoSEQ multiplex PCR; TCRdb's table is partial and in-frame only. The table records about 660,000 clones, over 75% of them present only once. These data are also associated with another study on human thymus T cells. That study reports: Surgeons resected thymus tissue during corrective heart surgery.

This rearrangement joins TRBV4-3 to TRBJ2-2; 7 nucleotides line up with TRBD2. The receptor's source is a boy younger than two with a congenital heart defect. Material for sequencing was thymocytes. CDR3 region: CASSQGLADTGELFF. DNA of the CDR3: TGCGCCAGCAGCCAAGGGCTAGCGGACACCGGGGAGCTGTTTTTT.